The clone carrying this TCR beta chain turned up a few times. These data originate in a study of blood T cells in healthy people across ages. Healthy individuals of Caucasian origin from Russia, aged roughly 6 to 95, served as donors. Germline V gene lookup returns CDR1 SGHTA and CDR2 FQGNSA. V trimming: 5 bases; J trimming: 5 bases; junction bases outside the gene matches: 6. The length of the CDR3 is 15 residues. Combining a sample-barcoded 5' primer with a J-beta primer mix, a second PCR ran for 7 to 11 cycles. TCRdb used MiXCR to reprocess the 5' RACE reads, holding one entry per CDR3 protein. In the table there are about 930,000 distinct CDR3 sequences, roughly 28% of which are singletons. This same sample was also taken into another study, of T cells of mothers and their children. That report adds: Donation involved a few healthy Caucasian mothers and the six children that they had. Using around 1.5 ug per 15 ul, all extracted RNA underwent cDNA synthesis. Slightly higher, non-significant overlap characterized related mother-child pairs relative to unrelated pairs.

The source of this sequence is a woman in her thirties or forties in good health. The chain is built from TRBV7-2 and TRBJ2-2, with 9 positions matching TRBD2. Sequencing used blood. Here the CDR3 DNA reads TGTGCCAGCAGCGCGCTAGCGGGGCAGACCGGGGAGCTGTTTTTT. Its protein is CASSALAGQTGELFF. Supplemented by reference TRBV7-2 and TRBJ2-2, the full variable domain reads GAGVSQSPSNKVTEKGKDVELRCDPISGHTALYWYRQSLGQGLEFLIYFQGNSAPDKSGLPSDRFSAERTGGSVSTLTIQRTQQEDSAVYLCASSALAGQTGELFFGEGSRLTVL.